A selection of T cell receptor beta chains follows, all from one sample in a study of a mutant IDH1 vaccine in newly diagnosed glioma. Profiling relied on immunoSEQ multiplex PCR, and the TCRdb table lists in-frame clones only, not all of them. The sample contains 60,000 to 85,000 clones, approximately 79% of which appear only once. The specimen comprised PBMCs, sampled from a glioma patient treated with radiotherapy, temozolomide or both. The receptors were sampled from a man over 45 with glioma. Both conserved end residues are part of each CDR3. The D gene is left open where the match is weak. Size values are once, few and many counts, or a class for expanded clones, and some rows have none.

D gene	V gene	J gene	clone size	CDR3 DNA	CDR3 protein
.	TRBV9	TRBJ1-2	.	TGTGCCAGCAGCGTAGGGTTAGATGGCTACACCTTC	CASSVGLDGYTF
.	TRBV18	TRBJ1-1	few	TGTGCCAGCTCACTACCGGCGGGGAACACTGAAGCTTTCTTT	CASSLPAGNTEAFF
TRBD1	TRBV10-3	TRBJ1-2	.	TGTGCCATCAGTGAGTCGGGGACAGGGGGCGCGGGCTACACCTTC	CAISESGTGGAGYTF
.	TRBV5-1	TRBJ2-7	.	TGCGCCAGCAGCTTGGGGGCTTACGAGCAGTACTTC	CASSLGAYEQYF
.	TRBV10-2	TRBJ1-4	.	TGCGCCAGCAGTGATCAAGGCCCCGGATCAAAACTGTTTTTT	CASSDQGPGSKLFF
.	TRBV5-1	TRBJ1-4	.	TGCGCCAGCAGCTTAAGAGGGACTAATGAAAAACTGTTTTTT	CASSLRGTNEKLFF
TRBD2	TRBV7-2	TRBJ2-3	.	TGTGCCAGCAGCTTACGGGTCGGGGGGGCCGGCACAGATACGCAGTATTTT	CASSLRVGGAGTDTQYF
TRBD1	TRBV28	TRBJ1-2	few	TGTGCCAGCAGTTCCCTGACAGGGGAGTACTATGGCTACACCTTC	CASSSLTGEYYGYTF
.	TRBV4-1	TRBJ1-2	.	TGCGCCAGCAGCCAAGCTGGCGGAGGGTCGGATGGCTACACCTTC	CASSQAGGGSDGYTF
.	TRBV7-2	TRBJ2-5	.	TGTGCCAGCAGCTGGGACCTAGATGGGATTCAGTACTTC	CASSWDLDGIQYF
.	TRBV5-1	TRBJ2-3	.	TGCGCCAGCAGCCAATCCTCTAGCACAGATACGCAGTATTTT	CASSQSSSTDTQYF
.	TRBV7-8	TRBJ1-5	once	TGTGCCAGCAGCTTAGAAGGGGGTTATCAGCCCCAGCATTTT	CASSLEGGYQPQHF
.	TRBV5-5	TRBJ2-1	.	TGTGCCAGCAGCTTGGAGGGGGTTTGGTCCTACAATGAGCAGTTCTTC	CASSLEGVWSYNEQFF